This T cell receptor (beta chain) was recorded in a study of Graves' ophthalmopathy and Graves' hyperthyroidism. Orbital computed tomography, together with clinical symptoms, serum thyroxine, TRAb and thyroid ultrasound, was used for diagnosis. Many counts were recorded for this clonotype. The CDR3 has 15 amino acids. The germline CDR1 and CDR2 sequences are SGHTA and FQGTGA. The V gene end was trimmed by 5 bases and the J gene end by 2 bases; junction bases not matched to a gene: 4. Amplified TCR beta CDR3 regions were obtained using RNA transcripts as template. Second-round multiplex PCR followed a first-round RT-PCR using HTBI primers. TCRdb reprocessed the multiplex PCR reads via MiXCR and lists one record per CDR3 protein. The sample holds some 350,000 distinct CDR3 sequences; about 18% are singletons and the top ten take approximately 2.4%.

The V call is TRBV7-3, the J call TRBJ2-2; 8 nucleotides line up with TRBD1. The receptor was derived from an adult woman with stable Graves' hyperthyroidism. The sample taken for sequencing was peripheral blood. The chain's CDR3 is CASSADRVNTGELFF. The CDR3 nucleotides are TGTGCCAGCAGCGCGGACAGGGTCAACACCGGGGAGCTGTTTTTT.